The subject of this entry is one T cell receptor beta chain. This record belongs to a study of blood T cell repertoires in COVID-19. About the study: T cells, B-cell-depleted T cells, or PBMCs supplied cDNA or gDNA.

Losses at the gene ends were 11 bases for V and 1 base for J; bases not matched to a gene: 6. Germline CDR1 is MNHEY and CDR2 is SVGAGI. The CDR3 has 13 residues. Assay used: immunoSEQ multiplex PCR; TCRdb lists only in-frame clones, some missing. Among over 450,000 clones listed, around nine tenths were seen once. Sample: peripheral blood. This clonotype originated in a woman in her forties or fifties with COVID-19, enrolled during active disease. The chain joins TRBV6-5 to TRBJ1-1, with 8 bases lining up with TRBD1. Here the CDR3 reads CAVSQGGNTEAFF. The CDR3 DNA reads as TGTGCCGTCTCACAGGGGGGGAACACTGAAGCTTTCTTT.